The T cell receptor beta chain under discussion was sequenced for a study of Graves' ophthalmopathy and Graves' hyperthyroidism. Whole-study results and caveats: The model's ophthalmopathy progression predictions had roughly 65% sensitivity and 72.22% specificity.

In this sample, this clonotype turned up many times. Antigen specificity is unknown. Researchers turned away patients with other autoimmune diseases, uncontrolled infections, pregnancy or lactation. RNA served as the template for amplifying TCR beta CDR3 regions. HTBI-primed first-round RT-PCR preceded second-round multiplex PCR. TCRdb fed the multiplex PCR reads into MiXCR, producing one record per CDR3 protein. This repertoire shows nearly 400,000 distinct CDR3 sequences, 15% to 20% found once; its top ten account for approximately 1.4%. The CDR3 length is 14 residues. Germline CDR1 and CDR2: DFQATT and SNEGSKA (reference sequence). V shed 3 bases and J 7 bases; nucleotides not matched to a gene: 9.

The receptor was isolated from a woman aged 18 to 35 with Graves' ophthalmopathy. Material: peripheral blood. This sequence joins TRBV20-1 and TRBJ1-5; TRBD1 agrees at 7 bases. CDR3 bases: TGCAGTGCTAGGAGGGACGCAGGGGGACAGCCCCAGCATTTT. This gives the protein CSARRDAGGQPQHF.